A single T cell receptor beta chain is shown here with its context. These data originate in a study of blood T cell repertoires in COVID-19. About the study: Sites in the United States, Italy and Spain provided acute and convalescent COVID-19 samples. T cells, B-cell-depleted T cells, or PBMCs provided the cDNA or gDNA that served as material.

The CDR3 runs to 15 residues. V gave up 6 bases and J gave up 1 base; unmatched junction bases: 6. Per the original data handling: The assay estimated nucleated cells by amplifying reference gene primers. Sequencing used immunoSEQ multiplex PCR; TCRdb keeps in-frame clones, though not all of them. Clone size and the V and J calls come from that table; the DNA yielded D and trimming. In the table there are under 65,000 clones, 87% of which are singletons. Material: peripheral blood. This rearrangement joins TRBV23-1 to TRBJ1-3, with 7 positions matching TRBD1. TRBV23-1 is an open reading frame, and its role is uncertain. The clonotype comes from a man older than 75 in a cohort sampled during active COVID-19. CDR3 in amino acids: CASRHGTASGNTIYF. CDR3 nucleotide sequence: TGCGCCAGCAGACACGGGACAGCTTCTGGAAACACCATATATTTT.